This T cell receptor beta chain was sequenced for a study of T cell responses to AZD1222 COVID-19 vaccine. Regarding the study as a whole: Clonal diversity was possibly underestimated; the donors were predominantly white British and more often female. Only a handful of AZD1222 recipients were seropositive at baseline. Two AZD1222 administrations were followed by greater Spike-specific TCR breadth and depth. Scientists sampled the repertoires only once the peak T cell response had passed.

Note on this clone: Its cognate antigen is unknown.

CDR1 WNHNN and CDR2 SYGVQD come from the germline V gene (reference sequence). The V and J ends lost 5 bases and 4 bases, in that order; junction bases with no gene match: 5. This CDR3 comprises 16 residues. Sequencing was performed with immunoSEQ multiplex PCR; in TCRdb, only in-frame clones are kept and a portion is missing. The sample lists 150,000 to 250,000 clones; roughly 92% were seen once. The sequenced sample was peripheral blood, obtained 28 days after the second AZD1222 dose. The receptor was derived from an adult who received the AZD1222 COVID-19 vaccine. V is TRBV10-1 and J is TRBJ2-3; TRBD2 matches 14 bases. Here the CDR3 DNA reads TGCGCCAGCAGTACCGGGACTAGCGGGAGAGCAGATACGCAGTATTTT. Protein product: CASSTGTSGRADTQYF.